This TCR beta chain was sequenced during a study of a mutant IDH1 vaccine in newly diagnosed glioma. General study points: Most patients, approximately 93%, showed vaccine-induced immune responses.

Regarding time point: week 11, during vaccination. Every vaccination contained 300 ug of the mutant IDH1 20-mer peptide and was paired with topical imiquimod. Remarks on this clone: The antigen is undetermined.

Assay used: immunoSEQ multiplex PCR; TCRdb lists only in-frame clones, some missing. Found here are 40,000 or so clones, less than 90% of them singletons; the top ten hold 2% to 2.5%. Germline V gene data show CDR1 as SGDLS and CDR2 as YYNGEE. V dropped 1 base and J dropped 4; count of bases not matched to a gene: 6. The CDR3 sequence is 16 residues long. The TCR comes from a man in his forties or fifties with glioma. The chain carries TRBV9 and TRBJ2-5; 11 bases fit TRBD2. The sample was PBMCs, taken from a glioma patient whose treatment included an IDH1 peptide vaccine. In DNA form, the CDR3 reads TGTGCCAGCAGCGTACTAGCGGGAGGCACTCGAGAGACCCAGTACTTC. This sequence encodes CASSVLAGGTRETQYF.